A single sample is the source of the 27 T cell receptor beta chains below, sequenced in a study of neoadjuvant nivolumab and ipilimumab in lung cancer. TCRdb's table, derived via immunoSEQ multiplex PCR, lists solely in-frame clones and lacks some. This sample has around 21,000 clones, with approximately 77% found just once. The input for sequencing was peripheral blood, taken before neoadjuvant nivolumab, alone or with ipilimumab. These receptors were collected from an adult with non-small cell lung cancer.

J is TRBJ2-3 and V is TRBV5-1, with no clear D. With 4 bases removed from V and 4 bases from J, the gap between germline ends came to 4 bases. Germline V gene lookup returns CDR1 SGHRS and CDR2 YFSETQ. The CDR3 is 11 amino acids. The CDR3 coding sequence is TGCGCCAGCAGCCTGTCAGATACGCAGTATTTT. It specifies CASSLSDTQYF.

The CDR3 coding sequence is TGCGCCAGCAGCCAAGATCGGAGGACAGGGAGTATCTACGAGCAGTACTTC. It translates to CASSQDRRTGSIYEQYF. The chain is built from TRBV4-3 and TRBJ2-7, with 8 bases identical to TRBD1. The CDR3 has 17 residues. J gave up 3 bases and V 0 bases, and 10 bases lay outside the gene matches. Germline CDR1 reads LGHNA; CDR2 reads YSLEER.

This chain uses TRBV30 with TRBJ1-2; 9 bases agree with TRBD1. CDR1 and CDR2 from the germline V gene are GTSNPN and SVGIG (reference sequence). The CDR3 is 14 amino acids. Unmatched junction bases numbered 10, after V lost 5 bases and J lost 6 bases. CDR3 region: CAWGPLWDRDGYTF. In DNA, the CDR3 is TGTGCCTGGGGTCCCTTGTGGGACAGGGATGGCTACACCTTC.

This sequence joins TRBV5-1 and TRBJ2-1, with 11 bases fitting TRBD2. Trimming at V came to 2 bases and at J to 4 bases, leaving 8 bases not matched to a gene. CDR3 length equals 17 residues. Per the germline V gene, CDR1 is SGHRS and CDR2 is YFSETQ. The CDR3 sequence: CASSFATSGRAYNEQFF. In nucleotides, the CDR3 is TGCGCCAGCAGCTTCGCAACTAGCGGGAGAGCTTACAATGAGCAGTTCTTC.

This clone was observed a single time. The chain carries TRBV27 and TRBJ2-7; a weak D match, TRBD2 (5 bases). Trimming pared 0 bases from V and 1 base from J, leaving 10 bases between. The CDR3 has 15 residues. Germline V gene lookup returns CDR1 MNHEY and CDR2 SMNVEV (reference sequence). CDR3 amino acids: CASSLSSVSSYEQYF. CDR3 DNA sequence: TGTGCCAGCAGTTTATCTAGCGTCAGTTCCTACGAGCAGTACTTC.

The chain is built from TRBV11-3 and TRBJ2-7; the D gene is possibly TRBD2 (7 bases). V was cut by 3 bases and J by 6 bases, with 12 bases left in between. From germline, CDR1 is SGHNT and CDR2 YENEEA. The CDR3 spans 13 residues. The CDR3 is CASSFYREGEQYF. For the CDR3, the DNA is TGTGCCAGCAGCTTTTACAGGGAGGGCGAGCAGTACTTC.

The CDR3 nucleotides read TGTGCCAGCTCACAGGGACTAGCGGGATCCTCCTCCTACAATGAGCAGTTCTTC. Translating gives CASSQGLAGSSSYNEQFF. This chain links TRBV18 with TRBJ2-1, with 13 nucleotides matching TRBD2. The germline V gene encodes CDR1 KGHSH and CDR2 LQKENI. J was trimmed by 0 bases and V by 4 bases; bases with no gene match: 6. The CDR3 loop spans 18 amino acids.

The CDR3 sequence is CASSVGQGAEAFF. The CDR3 DNA reads TGTGCCAGCAGTGTCGGACAGGGGGCTGAAGCTTTCTTT. The rearrangement links TRBV7-3 to TRBJ1-1; 10 nucleotides line up with TRBD1. The CDR3 is 13 residues long. Germline V gene sequence: CDR1 SGHTA, CDR2 FQGTGA. V shed 6 bases and J 6 bases; nucleotides not matched to a gene: 4.

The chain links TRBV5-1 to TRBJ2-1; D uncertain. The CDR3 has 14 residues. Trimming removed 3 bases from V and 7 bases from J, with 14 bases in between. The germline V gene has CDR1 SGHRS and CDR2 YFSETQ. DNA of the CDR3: TGCGCCAGCAGCTCCACATCAATTGAGAATGAGCAGTTCTTC. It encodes CASSSTSIENEQFF.

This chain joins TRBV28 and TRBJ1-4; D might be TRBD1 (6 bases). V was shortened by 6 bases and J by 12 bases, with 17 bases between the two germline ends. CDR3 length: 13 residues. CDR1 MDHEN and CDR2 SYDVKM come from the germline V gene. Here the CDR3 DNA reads TGTGCCAGCAGCCGACAGGTCTCGGTGGAACTGTTTTTT. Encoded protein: CASSRQVSVELFF.

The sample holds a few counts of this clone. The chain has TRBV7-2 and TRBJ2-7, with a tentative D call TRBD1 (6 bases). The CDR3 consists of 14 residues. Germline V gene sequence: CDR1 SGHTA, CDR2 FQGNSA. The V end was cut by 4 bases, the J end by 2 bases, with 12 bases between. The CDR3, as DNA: TGTGCCAGCAGCTCTGGGGGACAAGCCTACGAGCAGTACTTC. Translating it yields CASSSGGQAYEQYF.

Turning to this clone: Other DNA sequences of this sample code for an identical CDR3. The CDR3 reads CSVEGRGGIRAQHF. CDR3 nucleotide sequence: TGCAGCGTTGAAGGGCGAGGAGGAATAAGGGCCCAGCATTTT. V usage is TRBV29-1 and J usage is TRBJ1-5; no definite D call. Germline loops: CDR1 SQVTM, CDR2 ANQGSEA. V was trimmed by 1 base and J by 11 bases, leaving 18 bases between them. This CDR3 has 14 residues.

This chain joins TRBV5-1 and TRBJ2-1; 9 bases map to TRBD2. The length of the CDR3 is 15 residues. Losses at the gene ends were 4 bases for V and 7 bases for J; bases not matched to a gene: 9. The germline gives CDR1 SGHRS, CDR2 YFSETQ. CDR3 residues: CASSGYSSGGNEQFF. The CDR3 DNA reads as TGCGCCAGCAGCGGATACTCGAGCGGGGGGAATGAGCAGTTCTTC.

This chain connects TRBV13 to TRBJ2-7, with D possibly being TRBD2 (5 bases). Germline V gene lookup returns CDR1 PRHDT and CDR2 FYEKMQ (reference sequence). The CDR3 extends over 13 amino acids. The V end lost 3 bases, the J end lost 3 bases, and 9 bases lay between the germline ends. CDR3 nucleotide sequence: TGTGCCAGCAGCTTCGGAGCGGACTACGAGCAGTACTTC. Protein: CASSFGADYEQYF.

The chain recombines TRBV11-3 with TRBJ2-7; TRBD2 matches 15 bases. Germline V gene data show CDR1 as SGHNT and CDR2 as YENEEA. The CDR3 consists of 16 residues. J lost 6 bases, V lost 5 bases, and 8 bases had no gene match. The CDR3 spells CASSPKGLAGGSEQYF. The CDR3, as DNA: TGTGCCAGCAGCCCCAAGGGACTAGCGGGAGGCAGCGAGCAGTACTTC.

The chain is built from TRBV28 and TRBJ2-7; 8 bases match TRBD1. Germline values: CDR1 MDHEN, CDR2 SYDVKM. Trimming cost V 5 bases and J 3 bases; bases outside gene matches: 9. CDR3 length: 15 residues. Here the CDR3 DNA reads TGTGCCAGCAGTCCGGGCGGGACAGGAGACTACGAGCAGTACTTC. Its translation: CASSPGGTGDYEQYF.

The CDR3 protein is CASSRRYTEAFF. The CDR3 DNA reads TGTGCCAGCAGCAGACGATACACTGAAGCTTTCTTT. V usage is TRBV5-6 and J usage is TRBJ1-1, with D unclear. Between the trimmed V and J ends, which lost 4 bases and 3 bases, there was a span of 7 bases. CDR3 length equals 12 residues. Germline V gene sequence: CDR1 SGHDT, CDR2 YYEEEE.

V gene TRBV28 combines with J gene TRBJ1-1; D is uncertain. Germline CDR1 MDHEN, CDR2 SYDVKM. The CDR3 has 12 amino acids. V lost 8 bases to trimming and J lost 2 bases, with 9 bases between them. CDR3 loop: CASARTNTEAFF. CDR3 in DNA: TGTGCCAGCGCCCGGACCAACACTGAAGCTTTCTTT.

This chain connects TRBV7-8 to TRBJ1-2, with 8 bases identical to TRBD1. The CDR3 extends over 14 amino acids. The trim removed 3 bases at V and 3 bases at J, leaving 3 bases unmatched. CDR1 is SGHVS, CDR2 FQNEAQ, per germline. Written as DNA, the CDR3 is TGTGCCAGCAGCTTGGACAGGGAGGACTATGGCTACACCTTC. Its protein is CASSLDREDYGYTF.

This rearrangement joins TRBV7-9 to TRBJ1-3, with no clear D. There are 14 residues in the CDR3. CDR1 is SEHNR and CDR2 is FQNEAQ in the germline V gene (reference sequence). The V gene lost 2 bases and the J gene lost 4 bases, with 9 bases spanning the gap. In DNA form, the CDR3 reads TGTGCCAGCAGCTTAATGCTTTCCGGAAACACCATATATTTT. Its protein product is CASSLMLSGNTIYF.

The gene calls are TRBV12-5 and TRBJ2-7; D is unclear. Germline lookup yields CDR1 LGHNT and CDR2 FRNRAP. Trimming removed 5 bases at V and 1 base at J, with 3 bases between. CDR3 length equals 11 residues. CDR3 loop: CASGVSYEQYF. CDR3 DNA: TGTGCTAGTGGTGTATCCTACGAGCAGTACTTC.

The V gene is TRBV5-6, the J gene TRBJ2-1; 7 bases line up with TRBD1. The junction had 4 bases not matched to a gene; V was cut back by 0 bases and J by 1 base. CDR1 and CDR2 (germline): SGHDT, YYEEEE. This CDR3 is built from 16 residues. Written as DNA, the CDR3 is TGTGCCAGCAGCTTGGCCGGGGACAGTTCCTACAATGAGCAGTTCTTC. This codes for CASSLAGDSSYNEQFF.

The CDR3 DNA follows: TGTGCCAGCAGCTCCTGGGCGGGGACGGACCGTGAAGCTTTCTTT. It encodes CASSSWAGTDREAFF. V and J are TRBV7-9 and TRBJ1-1, with D possibly being TRBD1 (5 bases). Per germline, CDR1 SEHNR and CDR2 FQNEAQ (reference sequence). This CDR3 has 15 amino acids. Trimming left V 4 bases short and J 7 bases short, with 19 bases between.

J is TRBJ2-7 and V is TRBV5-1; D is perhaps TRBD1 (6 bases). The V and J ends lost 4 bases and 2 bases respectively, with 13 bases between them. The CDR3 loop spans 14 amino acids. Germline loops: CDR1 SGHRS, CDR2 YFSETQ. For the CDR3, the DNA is TGCGCCAGCAGCCTGACGACAGGAGCCTACGAGCAGTACTTC. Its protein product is CASSLTTGAYEQYF.

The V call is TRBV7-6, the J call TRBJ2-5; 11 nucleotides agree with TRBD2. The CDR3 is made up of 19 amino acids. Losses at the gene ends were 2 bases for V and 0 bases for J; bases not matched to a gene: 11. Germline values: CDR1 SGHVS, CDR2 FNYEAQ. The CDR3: CASSLPPSGRIEYQETQYF. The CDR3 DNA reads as TGTGCCAGCAGCTTACCACCTAGCGGGAGGATTGAGTACCAAGAGACCCAGTACTTC. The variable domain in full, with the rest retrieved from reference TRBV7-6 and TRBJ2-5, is GAGVSQSPRYKVTKRGQDVALRCDPISGHVSLYWYRQALGQGPEFLTYFNYEAQQDKSGLPNDRFSAERPEGSISTLTIQRTEQRDSAMYRCASSLPPSGRIEYQETQYFGPGTRLLVL.

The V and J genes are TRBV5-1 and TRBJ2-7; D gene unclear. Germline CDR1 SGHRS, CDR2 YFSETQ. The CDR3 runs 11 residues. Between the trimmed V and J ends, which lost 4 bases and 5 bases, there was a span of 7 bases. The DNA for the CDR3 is TGCGCCAGCAGCGCTGGGAACGAGCAGTACTTC. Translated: CASSAGNEQYF.

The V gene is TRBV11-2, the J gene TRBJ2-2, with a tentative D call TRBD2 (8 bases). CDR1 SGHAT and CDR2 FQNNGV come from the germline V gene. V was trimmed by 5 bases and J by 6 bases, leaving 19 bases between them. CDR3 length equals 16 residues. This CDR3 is CASSLNRGLVPGELFF. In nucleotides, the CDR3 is TGTGCCAGCAGCCTAAACAGGGGACTAGTGCCCGGGGAGCTGTTTTTT.